The T cell receptor beta chain described here comes from a study of blood T cell repertoires in COVID-19. About the research overall: Sites across the United States, Italy and Spain contributed samples from acute and convalescent COVID-19.

The study recruited people aged about 18 to 89 years across around 24 US areas. Within 2 weeks of study entry, exposed participants had contacted a PCR-confirmed or clinician-diagnosed COVID-19 case. Method: immunoSEQ multiplex PCR; TCRdb's copy keeps in-frame clones and lacks some. The profile shows approximately 220,000 clones, around nine tenths of them singletons. The CDR3 is 15 amino acids. Germline V gene sequence: CDR1 SGHRS, CDR2 YFSETQ. Trimming shortened V by 7 bases and J by 6 bases, and 21 bases separated the two germline ends. The chain is built from TRBV5-1 and TRBJ2-3; a weak D match, TRBD2 (6 bases). The origin of this receptor is a woman aged 30 to 39 who had been exposed to COVID-19. The sample taken for sequencing was PBMCs or T cells enriched from blood (not recorded which). The DNA of the CDR3 is TGCGCCAGCTACATTAGCGGAGGCGATGGGGATACGCAGTATTTT. This codes for CASYISGGDGDTQYF.